What follows are 10 T cell receptor beta chains derived from one specimen sequenced in a study of blood T cell repertoires in COVID-19 (dated by TCRdb to 2018 to 2020). Preparation of the library involved the immunoSEQ multiplex PCR assay. TCRdb re-hosts the immuneACCESS table, in-frame sequences only. Its copies lack some clones; in the studies checked, an unresolved V gene accounts for under half of them, and the cause for the rest is not known. The sample includes around 100,000 clones, with 80% observed a single time. Roughly a third of the sample belongs to the ten largest clones. The sequencing sample was made of peripheral blood. The receptor set was obtained from a man between 65 and 85 years old with active or convalescent COVID-19.

The gene calls are TRBV21-1 and TRBJ1-5. TRBV21-1 is a pseudogene. This CDR3 region has 19 residues. This CDR3 is CASSKEGGTVPGNNQPQHF. As DNA, the CDR3 is TGTGCCAGCAGCAAAGAGGGGGGGACCGTACCGGGTAACAATCAGCCCCAGCATTTT.

The CDR3 here is CASSGQGTELNEQFF. The CDR3 DNA reads as TGCGCCAGCAGTGGGCAGGGTACGGAACTGAATGAGCAGTTCTTC. The rearrangement joins TRBV10-2 to TRBJ2-1; tentatively, D is TRBD1 (5 bases). Trimming pared 4 bases from V and 7 bases from J, leaving 17 bases between. Germline V CDR1 and CDR2: WSHSY, SAAADI. This CDR3 comprises 15 residues.

The chain is built from TRBV9 and TRBJ2-2; the match to TRBD1 covers 7 bases. Per germline, CDR1 SGDLS and CDR2 YYNGEE. V was clipped by 2 bases and J by 2 bases; unmatched bases: 6. This CDR3 spans 16 amino acids. DNA for the CDR3: TGTGCCAGCAGCGTGGGGGACAGTACTAACACCGGGGAGCTGTTTTTT. This codes for CASSVGDSTNTGELFF.

This clone showed up just once. The chain recombines TRBV30 with TRBJ2-6; no definite D call. The V gene's germline CDR1 is GTSNPN and CDR2 SVGIG (reference sequence). The ends were cut back, 7 bases at V and 0 bases at J, with 10 bases in the middle. This CDR3 comprises 14 residues. This CDR3 reads CASPSPSGANVLTF. In nucleotides, the CDR3 is TGTGCCTCCCCCTCTCCCTCTGGGGCCAACGTCCTGACTTTC.

The gene calls are TRBV7-6 and TRBJ2-1; 9 bases align to TRBD1. The CDR3 consists of 15 residues. Losses at the gene ends were 5 bases for V and 5 bases for J; bases not matched to a gene: 7. Per the germline V gene, CDR1 is SGHVS and CDR2 is FNYEAQ. The CDR3 spells CASSATDRGHNEQFF. CDR3 sequence (DNA): TGTGCCAGCAGCGCGACGGACAGGGGACACAATGAGCAGTTCTTC. Complete variable domain (other parts from reference TRBV7-6 and TRBJ2-1): GAGVSQSPRYKVTKRGQDVALRCDPISGHVSLYWYRQALGQGPEFLTYFNYEAQQDKSGLPNDRFSAERPEGSISTLTIQRTEQRDSAMYRCASSATDRGHNEQFFGPGTRLTVL.

The chain employs TRBV11-2 and TRBJ1-3; the match to TRBD1 covers 8 bases. The length of the CDR3 is 15 residues. From germline, CDR1 is SGHAT and CDR2 FQNNGV. The trim removed 4 bases at V and 0 bases at J, leaving 2 bases unmatched. The CDR3 DNA follows: TGTGCCAGCAGCTGGACAGGGACCTCTGGAAACACCATATATTTT. This codes for CASSWTGTSGNTIYF.

The chain uses TRBV4-3 and TRBJ2-1; tentatively, D is TRBD2 (6 bases). CDR3 length: 18 amino acids. CDR1 is LGHNA and CDR2 is YSLEER in the germline V gene. The V end lost 0 bases, the J end lost 0 bases, and 15 bases lay between the germline ends. CDR3 region: CASSQDARGLSSYNEQFF. In DNA, the CDR3 is TGCGCCAGCAGCCAAGACGCACGGGGACTGAGCTCCTACAATGAGCAGTTCTTC.

This chain uses TRBV4-3 with TRBJ1-2; possibly TRBD1 for D (5 bases). The germline V gene has CDR1 LGHNA and CDR2 YSLEER. The CDR3 runs to 15 residues. The V and J ends lost 0 bases and 8 bases respectively, with 16 bases between them. The CDR3 DNA reads TGCGCCAGCAGCCAAGATGCTATTCAGGGCCACGGCTACACCTTC. Translation gives CASSQDAIQGHGYTF.

This chain joins TRBV24-1 and TRBJ1-2; TRBD1 matches at 7 bases. The CDR3 has 16 amino acids. J was trimmed by 5 bases and V by 2 bases; bases with no gene match: 10. Germline lookup yields CDR1 KGHDR and CDR2 SFDVKD. CDR3 region: CATSDSTRQGKYGYTF. CDR3 nucleotide sequence: TGTGCCACCAGTGATTCGACTCGACAGGGAAAGTATGGCTACACCTTC.

The chain uses TRBV2 and TRBJ2-1; 8 positions agree with TRBD2. The CDR3 extends over 15 amino acids. V trimming: 9 bases; J trimming: 8 bases; junction bases outside the gene matches: 15. The germline V gene encodes CDR1 SNHLY and CDR2 FYNNEI. CDR3 protein: CARGGGAGGADEQFF. DNA for the CDR3: TGTGCCAGAGGAGGTGGGGCGGGAGGCGCAGATGAGCAGTTCTTC.